This T cell receptor beta chain derives from a study of shared clonotypes between healthy human individuals. Repertoires were generated with immunoSEQ multiplex PCR, while TCRdb's copy carries only in-frame clones and drops some. The data show hundreds of thousands of clones, with about 74% seen just once and around a tenth held by the top ten. In germline, CDR1 is SGHRS, CDR2 YFSETQ. The CDR3 is 15 amino acids. Trimming stripped 2 bases from V and 6 bases from J, with 17 bases between. Material: memory CD4+ T cells sorted from blood. The subset here: CD45RA-negative fraction. V and J are TRBV5-1 and TRBJ1-1, with D perhaps TRBD1 (5 bases). This clonotype originated in a man aged 30 to 45 in good health. CDR3 region: CASSLSLGDGAEAFF. CDR3 nucleotides: TGCGCCAGCAGCTTATCTTTAGGGGATGGGGCTGAAGCTTTCTTT.